The 10 T cell receptor beta chains listed next were all sequenced from one sample in a study of CD8 T cells in ankylosing spondylitis (dated by TCRdb to about 2017). Library method: 5' RACE. Sequenced on an Illumina HiSeq 2500. TCRdb itself trimmed the public reads at Q25 with fastp, ran MiXCR and retained productive beta chains. CDR3 protein sequences are deduplicated, and each keeps its most common genes and DNA. The sample table contains 750,000 to 850,000 distinct CDR3 sequences; only one count was recorded for over 9.5% of them. The ten biggest clones cover 0.45% to 0.6% of the sample. Overall study results and their limits: A TCR beta motif of about 8 highly homologous amino acid variants appeared characteristic of blood from ankylosing spondylitis patients.

No antigens are known for them. What was sequenced was blood, either unsorted or a sorted T cell fraction (not recorded which). The receptors were gathered from a male donor with ankylosing spondylitis.

This clonotype was observed many times. The V and J genes are TRBV20-1 and TRBJ2-5; maybe TRBD1 (5 bases). Trimming took 0 bases from V and 2 from J, leaving 10 bases between them. The CDR3 runs 14 residues. From germline, CDR1 is DFQATT and CDR2 SNEGSKA (reference sequence). As DNA, the CDR3 is TGCAGTGCTAGAGATTGGACACGTCAAGAGACCCAGTACTTC. It yields the protein CSARDWTRQETQYF.

This clonotype was seen a few times. V and J are TRBV20-1 and TRBJ2-2; a weak D match, TRBD1 (6 bases). This CDR3 has 13 amino acids. Germline values: CDR1 DFQATT, CDR2 SNEGSKA (reference sequence). The V end was cut by 0 bases, the J end by 6 bases, with 8 bases between. The CDR3 DNA sequence: TGCAGTGCTAGAGATTACAGGGCCGGGGAGCTGTTTTTT. Translating gives CSARDYRAGELFF.

The V and J genes are TRBV12-3 or TRBV12-4 and TRBJ1-5; D gene uncertain. Deletions cut 1 base from V and 8 bases from J, with 15 bases between. The CDR3 has 15 residues. CDR3 DNA sequence: TGTGCCAGCAGTTTAGGGGTAGGGAGAAGTAAGCCCCAGCATTTT. Its translation is CASSLGVGRSKPQHF.

The chain is built from TRBV10-3 and TRBJ2-5; D gene ambiguous. This CDR3 comprises 13 residues. The germline V gene has CDR1 ENHRY and CDR2 SYGVKD. V lost 2 bases and J lost 3, with 7 bases in between. The CDR3 here is CAISEPYKETQYF. DNA of the CDR3: TGTGCCATCAGTGAGCCGTATAAAGAGACCCAGTACTTC.

This clonotype appeared a few times. The rearrangement links TRBV20-1 to TRBJ1-5, with D hard to call. Germline V gene sequence: CDR1 DFQATT, CDR2 SNEGSKA (reference sequence). Between the trimmed V and J ends, which lost 5 bases and 7 bases, there was a span of 12 bases. This CDR3 has 12 amino acids. CDR3 protein: CSAARPGQPQHF. The CDR3 DNA sequence: TGCAGTGCTGCAAGACCGGGGCAGCCCCAGCATTTT.

The chain recombines TRBV7-2 with TRBJ2-7; TRBD2 matches 13 bases. Losses at the gene ends were 7 bases for V and 0 bases for J; bases not matched to a gene: 3. Germline V gives CDR1 SGHTA, CDR2 FQGNSA. This CDR3 has 15 amino acids. The DNA for the CDR3 is TGTGCCAGCACCCGACTAGCGGGAGGCTCCTACGAGCAGTACTTC. As protein: CASTRLAGGSYEQYF.

The V gene is TRBV6-2 or TRBV6-3, the J gene TRBJ1-6; D perhaps matches TRBD1 (5 bases). This CDR3 has 17 residues. In germline, CDR1 is MNHEY, CDR2 SVGEGT. Trimming stripped 6 bases from V and 0 bases from J, with 15 bases between. CDR3 region: CASRPAGGFSYNSPLHF. The CDR3 DNA reads as TGTGCCAGCAGACCCGCGGGGGGATTCTCCTATAATTCACCCCTCCACTTT.

This chain links TRBV7-2 with TRBJ1-5; D remains unclear. The CDR3 sequence is 14 residues long. Germline V lookup: CDR1 SGHTA, CDR2 FQGNSA. V was cut by 4 bases and J by 3 bases, with 10 bases left in between. Here the CDR3 reads CASSSPGHNQPQHF. In DNA, the CDR3 is TGTGCCAGCAGCTCCCCGGGTCACAATCAGCCCCAGCATTTT. The whole variable domain, remainder taken from reference TRBV7-2 and TRBJ1-5, is GAGVSQSPSNKVTEKGKDVELRCDPISGHTALYWYRQSLGQGLEFLIYFQGNSAPDKSGLPSDRFSAERTGGSVSTLTIQRTQQEDSAVYLCASSSPGHNQPQHFGDGTRLSIL.

V is TRBV20-1 and J is TRBJ2-3, with a possible D match to TRBD2 (5 bases). V lost 6 bases and J 1 base, leaving 11 bases between the germline ends. The CDR3 length is 13 residues. The V gene's germline CDR1 is DFQATT and CDR2 SNEGSKA (reference sequence). DNA of the CDR3: TGCAGTGCCATGCCCGGGGGCACAGATACGCAGTATTTT. The encoded protein is CSAMPGGTDTQYF.

The chain uses TRBV21-1 and TRBJ1-2; whether TRBD1, the table's D call, matches the DNA was not checked. TRBV21-1 counts as a pseudogene. This CDR3 region has 12 residues. CDR3 region: CASLRQGAGYTF. CDR3 DNA: TGTGCCAGCTTACGACAGGGTGCTGGCTACACCTTC.